This T cell receptor (beta chain) appears in the sequencing data of a study of regulatory T cells in long-lasting Graves disease. The wider study: In persistent Graves' disease, antithyroid drugs had been taken for over 5 years and TSH receptor antibodies stayed positive.

Losses at the gene ends were 5 bases for V and 0 bases for J; bases not matched to a gene: 7. The CDR3 runs 16 residues. Looked up from germline, CDR1 is SGHVS and CDR2 is FNYEAQ. This clonotype was recorded many times. As yet, its antigen is unknown. Both iRepertoire HTBI primers and Arm-PCR of CDR3 regions were used to build the TCR beta libraries. TCRdb re-called the multiplex PCR reads with MiXCR, one entry per CDR3 protein. The data contain around 340,000 distinct CDR3 sequences, around a fifth of them singletons. Time point meaning: persistent/refractory GD, antithyroid drugs over 5 years with positive TRAb. The TCR library used RNA extracted from PBMCs. Broader study findings: Owing to a sample size that was small, accuracy may have been reduced. The persistent group shared 3,000 or so public clonotypes, more than the roughly 970 shared by new patients.

This chain joins TRBV7-6 and TRBJ2-7; 10 bases are a match to TRBD2. Specimen: peripheral blood mononuclear cells (PBMCs), collected when the disease was refractory, from a patient treated with antithyroid drugs. The clonotype originates from a female donor with Graves disease. The CDR3 spells CASSPTPSGSSYEQYF. CDR3 nucleotides: TGTGCCAGCAGCCCCACCCCTAGCGGGAGCTCCTACGAGCAGTACTTC.